A single sample is the source of the 9 T cell receptor beta chains below, sequenced in a study of blood T cell repertoires in COVID-19. Assay: immunoSEQ multiplex PCR; the TCRdb copy retains only in-frame clones and omits some. Of around 390,000 clones listed, about 86% are singletons. The sequenced sample was PBMCs or T cells enriched from blood (not recorded which). These TCRs come from a woman aged 45 to 65 who had recovered from COVID-19.

The V gene is TRBV24-1, the J gene TRBJ1-1; perhaps TRBD1 as D (5 bases). CDR3 length equals 13 residues. V was trimmed by 3 bases and J by 7 bases, leaving 11 bases between them. Per germline, CDR1 KGHDR and CDR2 SFDVKD. The CDR3 DNA reads as TGTGCCACCAGTGATCGGGACTCAGGTGAAGCTTTCTTT. It specifies CATSDRDSGEAFF.

The chain links TRBV7-3 to TRBJ1-1, with D perhaps matching TRBD1 (6 bases). This CDR3 is built from 14 residues. Trimming left V 4 bases short and J 1 base short, with 10 bases between. Germline CDR1 and CDR2: SGHTA and FQGTGA. In nucleotides, the CDR3 is TGTGCCAGCAGCTCTGGACAGAGGAACACTGAAGCTTTCTTT. Translating it yields CASSSGQRNTEAFF.

This clone was seen only a few times. V gene TRBV6-1 combines with J gene TRBJ2-7, with TRBD2 matching over 9 bases. This CDR3 contains 16 residues. Unmatched junction bases numbered 6, after V lost 0 bases and J lost 3 bases. The V gene's germline CDR1 is MNHNS and CDR2 SASEGT. The CDR3 sequence is CASSEAMTSGNYEQYF. The CDR3 DNA is TGTGCCAGCAGTGAAGCGATGACTAGCGGAAACTACGAGCAGTACTTC.

The count of this clone is one. The chain links TRBV7-2 to TRBJ2-3; the match to TRBD2 covers 10 bases. CDR3 length: 17 amino acids. The trim removed 4 bases at V and 3 bases at J, leaving 10 bases unmatched. The germline V gene has CDR1 SGHTA and CDR2 FQGNSA. CDR3 DNA sequence: TGTGCCAGCAGCTACCGAGCGGGGGGGCCCGTAACAGATACGCAGTATTTT. Protein: CASSYRAGGPVTDTQYF.

The chain carries TRBV9 and TRBJ1-1; no firm D call. From germline, CDR1 is SGDLS and CDR2 YYNGEE. This CDR3 is 14 amino acids long. Trimming took off 0 bases at V and 1 base at J, with 7 bases between the two ends. The CDR3 loop reads CASSVEPSNTEAFF. In nucleotides, the CDR3 is TGTGCCAGCAGCGTAGAGCCTTCGAACACTGAAGCTTTCTTT.

The chain is built from TRBV6-1 and TRBJ1-4; the match to TRBD1 covers 9 bases. V gave up 4 bases and J gave up 1 base; unmatched junction bases: 7. The CDR3 totals 17 residues. Germline CDR1 reads MNHNS; CDR2 reads SASEGT. The CDR3 loop reads CASSAYRGQGTNEKLFF. In DNA, the CDR3 is TGTGCCAGCAGTGCCTACAGGGGGCAGGGAACTAATGAAAAACTGTTTTTT.

The rearrangement links TRBV5-6 to TRBJ2-7; TRBD1 matches 10 bases. Per germline, CDR1 SGHDT and CDR2 YYEEEE. There are 15 residues in the CDR3. The ends lost 3 bases at V and 6 bases at J; junction bases unmatched: 9. The CDR3 nucleotides are TGTGCCAGCAGCTCCATCGGGACAGGGGTGTCCGAGCAGTACTTC. Its translation is CASSSIGTGVSEQYF.

The rearrangement links TRBV7-2 to TRBJ2-7; 13 bases fit TRBD2. CDR1 is SGHTA, CDR2 FQGNSA, per germline. The CDR3 is 15 residues long. Germline trimming cut 3 bases from V and 9 bases from J; bases unmatched to any gene: 8. In nucleotides, the CDR3 is TGTGCCAGCAGCTTCGCCGGGACTAGCGGGGTACCGCAGTACTTC. This translates into CASSFAGTSGVPQYF.

Only a few counts were recorded for this clone. The rearrangement joins TRBV4-2 to TRBJ1-2; TRBD1 matches 7 bases. This CDR3 comprises 15 residues. V trimming: 0 bases; J trimming: 8 bases; junction bases outside the gene matches: 9. Germline loops: CDR1 LGHNA, CDR2 YNFKEQ. The DNA of the CDR3 is TGTGCCAGCAGCCAAGATCCGGTGAGGGGGCTAGGCTACACCTTC. This sequence encodes CASSQDPVRGLGYTF.